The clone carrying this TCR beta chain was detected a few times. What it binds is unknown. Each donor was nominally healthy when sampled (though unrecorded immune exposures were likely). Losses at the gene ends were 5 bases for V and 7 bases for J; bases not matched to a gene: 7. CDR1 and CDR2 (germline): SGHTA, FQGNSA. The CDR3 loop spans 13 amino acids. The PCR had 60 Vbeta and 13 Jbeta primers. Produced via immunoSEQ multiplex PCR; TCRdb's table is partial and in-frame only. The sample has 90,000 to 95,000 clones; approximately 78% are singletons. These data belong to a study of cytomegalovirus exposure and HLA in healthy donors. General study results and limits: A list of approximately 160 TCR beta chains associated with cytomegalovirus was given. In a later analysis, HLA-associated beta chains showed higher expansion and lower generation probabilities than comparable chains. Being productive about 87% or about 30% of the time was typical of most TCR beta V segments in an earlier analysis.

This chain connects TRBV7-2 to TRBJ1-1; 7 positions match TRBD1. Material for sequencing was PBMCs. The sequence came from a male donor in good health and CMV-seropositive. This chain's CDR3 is CASSALQGFEAFF. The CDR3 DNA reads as TGTGCCAGCAGCGCATTACAGGGGTTTGAAGCTTTCTTT.